These T cell receptor beta chains were read from a single sample in a study of blood T cell repertoires in COVID-19. This table comes from immunoSEQ multiplex PCR, and its TCRdb copy is limited to in-frame clones, with some not included. Counted here are over 250,000 clones, more than 75% occurring once; the ten biggest clones make up more than 0.95%. Input material: peripheral blood. These receptors were taken from a woman aged 40 to 49 who had recovered from COVID-19. Each CDR3 is given with its conserved first and last residue. The D gene is left open where the match is weak. Only part of the rows carry a size: once, few, many, or a class if the clone is expanded.

abundance	v_gene	d_gene	j_gene	CDR3aa	CDR3nt
NA	TRBV10-3	NA	TRBJ1-1	CANQQESNTEAFF	TGTGCCAACCAACAGGAGTCCAACACTGAAGCTTTCTTT
NA	TRBV5-6	NA	TRBJ1-6	CASSLDGNSPLHF	TGTGCCAGCAGCTTGGACGGGAATTCACCCCTCCACTTT
NA	TRBV30	NA	TRBJ1-2	CAWRHEPGGYGYTF	TGTGCCTGGAGGCACGAACCCGGCGGCTATGGCTACACCTTC
few	TRBV18	TRBD2	TRBJ2-7	CASSPIGLAEAPGEQYF	TGTGCCAGCTCACCGATCGGACTAGCGGAGGCCCCTGGCGAGCAGTACTTC
once	TRBV2	TRBD2	TRBJ2-2	CASSTYSGSLTGELFF	TGTGCCAGCAGTACCTATAGCGGGAGTCTTACCGGGGAGCTGTTTTTT
NA	TRBV19	NA	TRBJ2-2	CASSMSGVVTGELFF	TGTGCCAGTAGTATGTCAGGGGTTGTCACCGGGGAGCTGTTTTTT
NA	TRBV18	TRBD1	TRBJ1-4	CASSPQRDRGGEKLFF	TGTGCCAGCTCACCACAGCGGGACAGGGGAGGTGAAAAACTGTTTTTT
NA	TRBV7-2	TRBD2	TRBJ2-5	CASSRGGSQETQYF	TGTGCCAGCAGCCGGGGGGGCTCCCAAGAGACCCAGTACTTC
NA	TRBV5-4	NA	TRBJ1-1	CASSAGVNTEAFF	TGTGCCAGCAGCGCGGGGGTGAACACTGAAGCTTTCTTT
NA	TRBV9	NA	TRBJ1-1	CASTPGRGNTEAFF	TGTGCCAGCACCCCAGGGAGGGGGAACACTGAAGCTTTCTTT
NA	TRBV6-2/TRBV6-3	TRBD1	TRBJ1-6	CASSTDRGGNSPLHF	TGTGCCAGCAGTACCGACAGGGGTGGGAATTCACCCCTCCACTTT
NA	TRBV3-1/TRBV3-2	TRBD1	TRBJ1-6	CASSDGTGSYNSPLHF	TGTGCCAGCAGCGACGGGACAGGGTCCTATAATTCACCCCTCCACTTT
NA	TRBV4-3	TRBD2	TRBJ2-3	CASSRELAESGDTQYF	TGCGCCAGCAGCCGCGAACTAGCGGAGTCCGGGGATACGCAGTATTTT
NA	TRBV12-3/TRBV12-4	TRBD2	TRBJ2-5	CASTTSGRGTQYF	TGTGCCAGCACGACTAGCGGGAGAGGGACCCAGTACTTC
NA	TRBV5-6	TRBD2	TRBJ2-1	CASSFGQREGVEQFF	TGTGCCAGCAGCTTCGGTCAGCGGGAGGGTGTTGAGCAGTTCTTC
NA	TRBV5-4	NA	TRBJ1-2	CASTLRDGGYTF	TGTGCCAGCACCCTGCGGGACGGTGGCTACACCTTC
NA	TRBV5-6	TRBD1	TRBJ2-3	CASSWVGQSTDTQYF	TGTGCCAGCAGCTGGGTGGGACAGAGCACAGATACGCAGTATTTT
NA	TRBV19	NA	TRBJ1-1	CASSIVPAGPVFEAFF	TGTGCCAGTAGTATTGTCCCCGCGGGTCCGGTCTTTGAAGCTTTCTTT
NA	TRBV10-3	TRBD1	TRBJ2-2	CAISEGQGAGGELFF	TGTGCCATCAGTGAGGGACAGGGGGCAGGCGGGGAGCTGTTTTTT
NA	TRBV7-2	TRBD2	TRBJ2-3	CASSLAVASGSVGTDTQYF	TGTGCCAGCAGCTTAGCAGTGGCTAGCGGGAGTGTCGGCACAGATACGCAGTATTTT
NA	TRBV6-2/TRBV6-3	NA	TRBJ1-2	CASSYSSGGAYGYTF	TGTGCCAGCAGTTACTCGAGCGGAGGGGCCTATGGCTACACCTTC
many	TRBV27	NA	TRBJ2-7	CASSLGGTFYEQYF	TGTGCCAGCAGTTTGGGAGGGACATTCTACGAGCAGTACTTC
NA	TRBV7-2	NA	TRBJ1-6	CASSLAGGGHSPLHF	TGTGCCAGCAGCTTAGCGGGGGGGGGTCATTCACCCCTCCACTTT
once	TRBV12-3/TRBV12-4	NA	TRBJ1-4	CASTVNEKLFF	TGTGCCAGCACCGTTAATGAAAAACTGTTTTTT
once	TRBV7-2	NA	TRBJ2-1	CASSPRPGWNEQFF	TGTGCCAGCAGCCCGAGGCCCGGGTGGAATGAGCAGTTCTTC
few	TRBV7-2	NA	TRBJ2-7	CASSLVPGSYEQYF	TGTGCCAGCAGCTTAGTTCCGGGTTCCTACGAGCAGTACTTC
NA	TRBV4-3	NA	TRBJ1-1	CASSQEAAPEAEAFF	TGCGCCAGCAGCCAAGAAGCAGCCCCGGAGGCTGAAGCTTTCTTT
once	TRBV7-9	TRBD2	TRBJ2-5	CASSLWASGSETQYF	TGTGCCAGCAGCCTATGGGCTAGCGGGAGTGAGACCCAGTACTTC
once	TRBV5-1	NA	TRBJ2-5	CASRAGGAQETQYF	TGCGCCAGCAGAGCGGGTGGGGCTCAAGAGACCCAGTACTTC
NA	TRBV7-2	TRBD2	TRBJ2-1	CASSLDRGRAGDEQFF	TGTGCCAGCAGCTTAGACCGGGGGAGGGCCGGGGATGAGCAGTTCTTC
NA	TRBV4-3	NA	TRBJ1-2	CASSQEVVAPYGYTF	TGCGCCAGCAGCCAAGAGGTGGTGGCCCCCTATGGCTACACCTTC
NA	TRBV6-5	NA	TRBJ1-5	CASSYGQGFNQPQHF	TGTGCCAGCAGTTACGGGCAGGGGTTCAATCAGCCCCAGCATTTT
NA	TRBV19	TRBD1	TRBJ1-2	CASSPDRGRGYGYTF	TGTGCCAGTAGCCCCGACAGGGGGCGAGGGTATGGCTACACCTTC
NA	TRBV19	NA	TRBJ2-7	CASSTGRAVNEQYF	TGTGCCAGTAGTACCGGGCGGGCCGTCAACGAGCAGTACTTC
NA	TRBV7-9	TRBD1	TRBJ1-2	CASSRGQGLNYGYTF	TGTGCCAGCAGCCGCGGACAGGGGCTAAACTATGGCTACACCTTC
once	TRBV6-6	NA	TRBJ1-3	CASSAGADSGNTIYF	TGTGCCAGCAGTGCAGGGGCGGACTCTGGAAACACCATATATTTT
NA	TRBV5-1	TRBD1	TRBJ1-4	CASSMGQGREKLFF	TGCGCCAGCAGTATGGGACAGGGCAGAGAAAAACTGTTTTTT
NA	TRBV6-6	NA	TRBJ1-5	CASTLGQSNQPQHF	TGTGCCAGCACCCTCGGACAGAGCAATCAGCCCCAGCATTTT
NA	TRBV18	TRBD2	TRBJ2-1	CASSPRLAGDGNEQFF	TGTGCCAGCTCACCCCGCCTAGCGGGGGACGGGAATGAGCAGTTCTTC
NA	TRBV5-6	TRBD1	TRBJ1-5	CASSWNRGGDQPQHF	TGTGCCAGCAGCTGGAACAGGGGTGGAGATCAGCCCCAGCATTTT
NA	TRBV19	NA	TRBJ2-3	CASSVMSGTDTQYF	TGTGCCAGTAGTGTCATGTCAGGCACAGATACGCAGTATTTT
NA	TRBV7-7	NA	TRBJ2-5	CASSSGGPLETQYF	TGTGCCAGCAGCTCAGGGGGGCCCCTGGAGACCCAGTACTTC
NA	TRBV6-1	TRBD2	TRBJ2-1	CASSGSTRRGRDEQFF	TGTGCCAGCAGTGGCTCGACTAGGCGAGGGAGGGATGAGCAGTTCTTC
NA	TRBV7-7	NA	TRBJ1-1	CASSLSQGTEAFF	TGTGCCAGCAGCTTATCCCAGGGCACTGAAGCTTTCTTT
NA	TRBV5-1	NA	TRBJ2-5	CASSLRPGTQETQYF	TGCGCCAGCAGCTTGCGGCCAGGGACACAAGAGACCCAGTACTTC
NA	TRBV4-2	NA	TRBJ2-5	CASSQARGETQYF	TGTGCCAGCAGCCAAGCTCGGGGTGAGACCCAGTACTTC
NA	TRBV7-3	TRBD2	TRBJ2-3	CASSQTGLAGGTDTQYF	TGTGCCAGCAGCCAGACGGGACTAGCGGGCGGCACAGATACGCAGTATTTT
NA	TRBV12-3/TRBV12-4	NA	TRBJ1-2	CASLGGYGYTF	TGTGCCAGCCTGGGGGGATATGGCTACACCTTC
NA	TRBV30	NA	TRBJ2-6	CASYSGANVLTF	TGTGCCTCCTACTCTGGGGCCAACGTCCTGACTTTC
NA	TRBV5-6	NA	TRBJ2-1	CASSLHRGSLSYNEQFF	TGTGCCAGCAGCTTGCACCGGGGGAGCCTCTCCTACAATGAGCAGTTCTTC
NA	TRBV18	NA	TRBJ2-3	CASSPGGDSTDTQYF	TGTGCCAGCTCACCCGGCGGGGACTCCACAGATACGCAGTATTTT
NA	TRBV27	TRBD1	TRBJ2-1	CASSPSRDRVAQFF	TGTGCCAGCAGCCCGTCCCGGGACAGGGTTGCGCAGTTCTTC
NA	TRBV6-1	NA	TRBJ2-5	CASSDMWGQQETQYF	TGTGCCAGCAGTGATATGTGGGGGCAGCAAGAGACCCAGTACTTC
NA	TRBV27	TRBD2	TRBJ2-3	CASSFAGAGGGDTQYF	TGTGCCAGCAGTTTCGCGGGGGCGGGAGGTGGAGATACGCAGTATTTT